This T cell receptor beta chain was observed in a study of beta chain features in type 1 diabetes. Study-level results: Whether TCRB rearrangement is influenced by HLA type went unresolved here. TCRB CDR3 length was moderately but significantly reduced in all four CD4+ subsets of Type 1 diabetes patients. A closer apparent resemblance between naive, central memory and Treg TCRB repertoires was seen in patients than in healthy donors.

J was trimmed by 5 bases and V by 2 bases; bases with no gene match: 2. Germline CDR1 reads SGDLS; CDR2 reads YYNGEE. This CDR3 spans 16 amino acids. This clone was seen a few times. What it binds is not known. Since all of the isolated RNA was reverse transcribed, expressed TCRB transcripts were what got sequenced. The assay was immunoSEQ multiplex PCR, and TCRdb's table has in-frame clones only and misses some. The table records 150,000 to 190,000 clones, less than 9.5% of them present only once. Stem cell-like memory, regulatory, central memory and naive CD4+ cells were sorted via CD45RO/CCR7/CD25/CD127/CD95/CD27.

This clonotype was obtained from a young man in good health. The rearrangement joins TRBV9 to TRBJ2-3; 16 bases are shared with TRBD2. Sequencing input: central memory CD4+ T cells from blood. CDR3 loop: CASSVGLAGGEDTQYF. DNA for the CDR3: TGTGCCAGCAGCGTGGGACTAGCGGGAGGGGAAGATACGCAGTATTTT. The full variable domain, with the rest looked up from reference TRBV9 and TRBJ2-3, is DSGVTQTPKHLITATGQRVTLRCSPRSGDLSVYWYQQSLDQGLQFLIQYYNGEERAKGNILERFSAQQFPDLHSELNLSSLELGDSALYFCASSVGLAGGEDTQYFGPGTRLTVL.